This T cell receptor beta chain was recorded in a study of blood T cell repertoires in COVID-19. CDR3 length equals 16 residues. The trim removed 6 bases at V and 7 bases at J, leaving 16 bases unmatched. Germline V lookup: CDR1 KGHSH, CDR2 LQKENI. Sequencing used immunoSEQ multiplex PCR; TCRdb keeps in-frame clones, though not all of them. The table shows about 280,000 clones, with around 82% occurring only once. Only one count was recorded for this clone. The receptor's source is a woman in her fifties or sixties who had recovered from COVID-19. The specimen was peripheral blood. The chain is built from TRBV18 and TRBJ1-1; 8 bases are a match to TRBD1. The CDR3 DNA follows: TGTGCCAGCTCCTCGACAGGGGATGTGTATTTGGGTGAAGCTTTCTTT. Its translation: CASSSTGDVYLGEAFF. The full variable domain, with the rest looked up from reference TRBV18 and TRBJ1-1, is NAGVMQNPRHLVRRRGQEARLRCSPMKGHSHVYWYRQLPEEGLKFMVYLQKENIIDESGMPKERFSAEFPKEGPSILRIQQVVRGDSAAYFCASSSTGDVYLGEAFFGQGTRLTVV.